This T cell receptor (beta chain) comes out of a study of technical replicates of blood from a few donors. This clone was observed a handful of times. TCRdb's copy holds only in-frame clones and misses some; the assay was immunoSEQ multiplex PCR. The data contain approximately 81,000 clones, almost 96% of them seen just once; the ten biggest clones take up 0.35% to 0.45%. The CDR3 runs 16 residues. V lost 6 bases to trimming and J lost 0 bases, with 20 bases between them. Germline values: CDR1 SQVTM, CDR2 ANQGSEA. The sample consisted of T cells isolated from PBMCs. The genes are TRBV29-1 and TRBJ1-1; D uncertain. The clonotype comes from a human donor in good health. CDR3 bases: TGCAGCGTCGTCCCGTGGGCGAGCGGTCTGAACACTGAAGCTTTCTTT. Translating gives CSVVPWASGLNTEAFF.